Described below is a single T cell receptor (beta chain) sequence and its context. The data were taken from a study of OX40 agonist ivuxolimab in advanced cancers. The overall study: The dose of intravenous ivuxolimab that patients received every 2 weeks ranged from 0.01 to 10 mg/kg. Cohort: about 80% men, mean age 60, aged roughly 23 to 79.

Data came from immunoSEQ multiplex PCR; TCRdb stores just in-frame clones and leaves some out. Among 35,000 to 55,000 clones listed, 82% were seen once. Germline loops: CDR1 LNHNV, CDR2 YYDKDF (reference sequence). This CDR3 region has 15 residues. Trimming removed 0 bases at V and 6 bases at J, with 12 bases between. The receptor's source is an adult with an advanced solid tumor such as melanoma, head and neck, liver or kidney cancer. This chain joins TRBV15 and TRBJ1-3; D uncertain. Sequenced material: CD4+ or CD8+ T cells sorted from blood, taken in a trial of the OX40 agonist ivuxolimab. The CDR3 is CATSREGGYENTIYF. Written as DNA, the CDR3 is TGTGCCACCAGCAGAGAAGGAGGGTATGAAAACACCATATATTTT. The entire variable domain, with the rest obtained from reference TRBV15 and TRBJ1-3, is as follows: DAMVIQNPRYQVTQFGKPVTLSCSQTLNHNVMYWYQQKSSQAPKLLFHYYDKDFNNEADTPDNFQSRRPNTSFCFLDIRSPGLGDTAMYLCATSREGGYENTIYFGEGSWLTVV.